The source of this T cell receptor (beta chain) is a study of T cell responses to AZD1222 COVID-19 vaccine. The table came from immunoSEQ multiplex PCR; TCRdb's copy has only in-frame clones and leaves some out. The sample lists approximately 140,000 clones; 80% to 95% were seen once. Second doses at about 4 or about 12 weeks were pooled. The germline V gene encodes CDR1 MDHEN and CDR2 SYDVKM. This CDR3 contains 15 residues. The V and J ends lost 7 bases and 3 bases, in that order; junction bases with no gene match: 6. This rearrangement joins TRBV28 to TRBJ2-1; TRBD2 agrees at 10 bases. The clonotype comes from an adult who received the AZD1222 COVID-19 vaccine. Material: peripheral blood, obtained 28 days after the second AZD1222 dose. CDR3 sequence reads: CASIPLAGDYNEQFF. The CDR3, as DNA: TGTGCCAGCATACCTCTAGCGGGGGACTACAATGAGCAGTTCTTC.